This T cell receptor (beta chain) is drawn from a study of early T cells in non-severe SARS-CoV-2 infection (dated by TCRdb to the early 2020s). Broadly, across the study: Bulk RNA from unsorted whole blood was used for TCR sequencing, so alpha and beta chains could not be paired. Study-wide conclusions, independent of this receptor: VDJdb matching was skewed toward anti-spike CD8 responses and likely underestimated virus-specific expansions by missing private and CD4 specificities.

Regarding this clonotype: The antigen it binds to is not known. Qualities for individual bases were not recorded, and no much larger clone is one base off.

The CDR3 goes from the cysteine to the phenylalanine over 15 residues. The retained sequence is limited to the CDR3, 45 bases, with the frame set at the first base. The CDR1 and CDR2 encoded by the germline V gene (reference sequence) are SEHNR and FQNEAQ. The library was prepared using 5' RACE. Data came from a NextSeq 500. In the TCR library protocol, unique molecular identifiers were attached to individual cDNA molecules to correct for PCR bias and sequencing error. TCR alpha and beta chains were both sequenced, and the abundances of alpha and beta sequences in each sample were closely correlated with each other. In the paper's pipeline: Decombinator V4 was used to perform V gene, J gene and CDR3 annotation of TCR sequences. Expanded TCRs were defined as changing significantly between any two time points under a Poisson model with p below 0.0001. Abundances of TCRs were expressed as counts per million after normalisation to the total number of TCRs sequenced in each sample. MAIT TCRs were defined by TRAV1-2 paired with TRAJ12, TRAJ20 or TRAJ33, and iNKT TCRs by TRAV10 paired with TRAJ18. VDJdb, accessed on 1 November 2021, was searched for TCRs annotated for CMV, EBV and SARS-CoV-2, and TCRs annotated for more than one antigen were excluded. TCRdb itself trimmed the public reads at Q25 with fastp, ran MiXCR and retained productive beta chains. Every CDR3 protein is listed once, alongside the most common genes and DNA of its rows. These V and J calls rely on TCRdb rather than the paper's analysis. Here the sample has tens of thousands of distinct CDR3 sequences; under 10% occur a single time. The top ten clones comprise 3% to 4% of the sample.

This was a case-control study nested in a cohort of healthcare workers in London, UK, who had nasopharyngeal swab PCR tests and blood samples taken every week. Healthcare workers were recruited between 23 and 31 March 2020, during the week of the UK lockdown, and were followed weekly for up to about 15 weeks. The source is an adult who was a healthcare worker with PCR-confirmed SARS-CoV-2 infection or an uninfected control (not recorded which). Sample: whole blood. The chain links TRBV7-9 with TRBJ2-2, with 13 bases matching TRBD2. The DNA reads TGTGCTAACGGACTAGCGGGAGCCAACACCGGGGAGCTGTTTTTT. Its protein product is CANGLAGANTGELFF.